A single sample gave rise to the 5 T cell receptor beta chains below, sequenced in a study of blood T cell repertoires in COVID-19. The protocol was immunoSEQ multiplex PCR, while the TCRdb copy is restricted to in-frame clones and leaves out a portion. The sample has 55,000 to 70,000 clones; approximately 82% are singletons. The sequencing input was peripheral blood. The receptors here all came from a woman older than 75 with acute or convalescent COVID-19.

The chain couples TRBV5-1 to TRBJ2-7, with 12 bases that match TRBD1. The CDR3 runs to 15 residues. The germline V gene encodes CDR1 SGHRS and CDR2 YFSETQ. V lost 5 bases and J lost 7; bases outside the gene matches: 10. The CDR3 sequence: CASSSAGTGGDEQYF. Written as DNA, the CDR3 is TGCGCCAGCAGTTCTGCCGGGACAGGGGGCGATGAGCAGTACTTC. The complete variable domain, with remaining parts taken from reference TRBV5-1 and TRBJ2-7, reads KAGVTQTPRYLIKTRGQQVTLSCSPISGHRSVSWYQQTPGQGLQFLFEYFSETQRNKGNFPGRFSGRQFSNSRSEMNVSTLELGDSALYLCASSSAGTGGDEQYFGPGTRLTVT.

CDR3 DNA: TGTGCCAGTAGTCGGACAGGGATGGACACCGGGGAGCTGTTTTTT. It translates to CASSRTGMDTGELFF. V gene TRBV19 combines with J gene TRBJ2-2; 8 nucleotides line up with TRBD1. V lost 5 bases to trimming and J lost 3 bases; unmatched junction nucleotides: 5. The germline gives CDR1 LNHDA, CDR2 SQIVND (reference sequence). CDR3 length equals 15 residues.

The rearrangement links TRBV11-3 to TRBJ1-1, with a possible D match to TRBD1 (5 bases). The CDR3 runs 16 residues. V was trimmed by 5 bases and J by 1 base, leaving 17 bases between them. Germline CDR1 SGHNT, CDR2 YENEEA. In DNA, the CDR3 is TGTGCCAGCAGCCATTCCTACGGGGGGAGGAACACTGAAGCTTTCTTT. Translated: CASSHSYGGRNTEAFF.

The chain couples TRBV5-6 to TRBJ1-6; 8 bases line up with TRBD1. The germline V gene has CDR1 SGHDT and CDR2 YYEEEE. This CDR3 spans 16 amino acids. V lost 2 bases, J lost 5 bases, and 6 bases stayed unmatched. This CDR3 is CASSLDRGNDNSPLHF. For the CDR3, the DNA is TGTGCCAGCAGCTTAGACAGGGGAAATGATAATTCACCCCTCCACTTT.

This clone has a single count. J is TRBJ2-2 and V is TRBV5-8; maybe TRBD2 (10 bases). Trimming took 5 bases from V and 2 from J, leaving 25 bases between them. Germline values: CDR1 SGHTS, CDR2 YDEGEE. The CDR3 spans 19 residues. CDR3 loop: CASRGQGKTSGANTGELFF. CDR3 in DNA: TGTGCCAGCAGAGGACAGGGGAAAACTAGCGGGGCCAACACCGGGGAGCTGTTTTTT. Variable domain in full (rest from reference TRBV5-8 and TRBJ2-2): EAGVTQSPTHLIKTRGQQATLRCSPISGHTSVYWYQQALGLGLQFLLWYDEGEERNRGNFPPRFSGRQFPNYSSELNVNALELEDSALYLCASRGQGKTSGANTGELFFGEGSRLTVL.